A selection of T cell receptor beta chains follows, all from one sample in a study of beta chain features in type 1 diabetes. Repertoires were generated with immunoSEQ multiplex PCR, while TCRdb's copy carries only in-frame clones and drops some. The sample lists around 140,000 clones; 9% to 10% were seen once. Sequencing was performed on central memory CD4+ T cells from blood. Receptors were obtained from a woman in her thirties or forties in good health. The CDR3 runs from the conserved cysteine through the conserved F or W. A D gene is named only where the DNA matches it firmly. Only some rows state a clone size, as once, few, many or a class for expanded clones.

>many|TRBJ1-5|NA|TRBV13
CASSWTRGTPGNQPQHF
TGTGCCAGCAGCTGGACTAGGGGGACGCCGGGGAATCAGCCCCAGCATTTT
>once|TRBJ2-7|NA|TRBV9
CASSVGQGPYEQYF
TGTGCCAGCAGCGTAGGGCAGGGGCCCTACGAGCAGTACTTC
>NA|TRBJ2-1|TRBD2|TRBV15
CATLAGGQSYNEQFF
TGTGCCACTCTAGCGGGGGGGCAGTCCTACAATGAGCAGTTCTTC
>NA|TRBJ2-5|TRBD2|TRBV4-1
CASSLIAAGGQETQYF
TGCGCCAGCAGCCTTATAGCGGCGGGGGGGCAAGAGACCCAGTACTTC
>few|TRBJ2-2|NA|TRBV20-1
CSASPAGELFF
TGCAGTGCTAGTCCCGCCGGGGAGCTGTTTTTT
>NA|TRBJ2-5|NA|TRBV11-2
CASSLEGPRGSQYF
TGTGCCAGCAGCTTAGAGGGTCCCAGGGGTTCCCAGTACTTC
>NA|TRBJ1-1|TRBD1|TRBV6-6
CASSGTVTEAFF
TGTGCCAGCAGCGGGACAGTAACTGAAGCTTTCTTT
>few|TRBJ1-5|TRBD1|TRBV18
CASSPGQGTGAQPQHF
TGTGCCAGCTCACCGGGACAGGGGACGGGAGCTCAGCCCCAGCATTTT
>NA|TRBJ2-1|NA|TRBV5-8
CASSLETRGIHEQFF
TGTGCCAGCAGCTTGGAGACTAGAGGTATCCATGAGCAGTTCTTC
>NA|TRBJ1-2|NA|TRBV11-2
CASSRSDSYNYGYTF
TGTGCCAGCAGCCGGTCCGACAGCTATAACTATGGCTACACCTTC
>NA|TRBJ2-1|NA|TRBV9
CASSAPVGLSYNEQFF
TGTGCCAGCAGCGCCCCGGTGGGCCTTTCCTACAATGAGCAGTTCTTC
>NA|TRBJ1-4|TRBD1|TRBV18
CASSPPSRDREKLFF
TGTGCCAGCTCACCACCGTCCCGGGACAGGGAAAAACTGTTTTTT
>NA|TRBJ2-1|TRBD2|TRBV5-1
CASSFSGVSYNEQFF
TGCGCCAGCAGCTTCAGCGGGGTCTCCTACAATGAGCAGTTCTTC
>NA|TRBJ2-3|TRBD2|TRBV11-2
CASSLRQQRGGLDTQYF
TGTGCCAGCAGCTTACGACAGCAGCGGGGGGGCCTCGATACGCAGTATTTT
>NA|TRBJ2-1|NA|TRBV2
CASSDNGNPNNEQFF
TGTGCCAGCAGTGATAACGGGAATCCAAACAATGAGCAGTTCTTC
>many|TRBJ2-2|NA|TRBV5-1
CASSLLGQNTGELFF
TGCGCCAGCAGCTTACTGGGACAGAACACCGGGGAGCTGTTTTTT
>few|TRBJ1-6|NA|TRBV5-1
CASSPRGGEIRSPLHF
TGCGCCAGCAGCCCCCGGGGGGGGGAAATTCGTTCACCCCTCCACTTT
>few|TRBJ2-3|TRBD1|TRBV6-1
CASSDRGHTDTQYF
TGTGCCAGCAGCGACAGGGGGCACACAGATACGCAGTATTTT
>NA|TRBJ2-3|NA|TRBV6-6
CASSYSKAGGTDTQYF
TGTGCCAGCAGTTACTCGAAGGCAGGGGGCACAGATACGCAGTATTTT
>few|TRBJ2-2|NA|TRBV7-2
CASSLGGQVGPGELFF
TGTGCCAGCAGCTTAGGTGGCCAGGTTGGGCCCGGGGAGCTGTTTTTT
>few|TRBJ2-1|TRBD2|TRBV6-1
CASRSSGGAHHEQFF
TGTGCCAGCAGATCAAGCGGGGGGGCCCATCATGAGCAGTTCTTC
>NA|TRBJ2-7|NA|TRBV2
CASSIQGTGEQYF
TGTGCCAGCAGTATACAGGGAACGGGGGAGCAGTACTTC
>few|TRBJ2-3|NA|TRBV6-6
CASSYGQGQSGDTQYF
TGTGCCAGCAGTTATGGGCAGGGTCAATCCGGAGATACGCAGTATTTT
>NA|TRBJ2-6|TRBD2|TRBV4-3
CASSPAGTSLSGANVLTF
TGCGCCAGCAGCCCAGCAGGGACTAGTCTATCTGGGGCCAACGTCCTGACTTTC
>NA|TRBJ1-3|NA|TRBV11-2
CASSLDLTGSGNTIYF
TGTGCCAGCAGCTTAGATTTGACAGGCTCTGGAAACACCATATATTTT
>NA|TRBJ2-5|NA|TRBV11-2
CASSLVGGRTQETQYF
TGTGCCAGCAGCTTAGTGGGGGGACGGACCCAAGAGACCCAGTACTTC
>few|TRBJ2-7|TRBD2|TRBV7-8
CASSPSRGTSKQYF
TGTGCCAGCAGCCCCTCCCGGGGGACTAGCAAGCAGTACTTC
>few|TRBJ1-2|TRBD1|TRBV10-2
CASSERDREGYTF
TGCGCCAGCAGCGAGCGGGACAGGGAAGGCTACACCTTC
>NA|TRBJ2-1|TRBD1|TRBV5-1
CASIRDSYNNEQFF
TGCGCCAGCATCCGGGACAGCTACAACAATGAGCAGTTCTTC
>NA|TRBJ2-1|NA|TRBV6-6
CASSLTGSYNEQFF
TGTGCCAGCAGTCTAACGGGGTCCTACAATGAGCAGTTCTTC
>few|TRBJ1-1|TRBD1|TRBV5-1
CASSQGRTGLNTEAFF
TGCGCCAGCAGCCAAGGTAGGACAGGCCTGAACACTGAAGCTTTCTTT
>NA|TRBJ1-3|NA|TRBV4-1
CASRSSGNTIYF
TGCGCTTCCCGGTCTTCTGGAAACACCATATATTTT
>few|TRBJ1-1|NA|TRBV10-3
CATSLDPIEAFF
TGTGCCACCTCCCTAGACCCGATTGAAGCTTTCTTT
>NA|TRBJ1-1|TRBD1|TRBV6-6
CASSHGQGGTEAFF
TGTGCCAGCAGTCACGGACAGGGCGGCACTGAAGCTTTCTTT
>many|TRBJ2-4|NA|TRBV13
CASSLYGPAKNIQYF
TGTGCCAGCAGCTTATATGGGCCGGCCAAAAACATTCAGTACTTC
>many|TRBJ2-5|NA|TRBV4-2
CASSQEEGRQETQYF
TGTGCCAGCAGCCAAGAGGAGGGGCGCCAGGAGACCCAGTACTTC
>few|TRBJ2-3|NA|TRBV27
CASSLRGVSTDTQYF
TGTGCCAGCAGTTTACGAGGAGTTAGCACAGATACGCAGTATTTT
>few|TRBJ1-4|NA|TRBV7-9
CASSAGQTNEKLFF
TGTGCCAGCAGCGCTGGACAAACTAATGAAAAACTGTTTTTT
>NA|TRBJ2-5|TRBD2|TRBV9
CASSVSGGGQETQYF
TGTGCCAGCAGCGTCTCGGGGGGTGGACAAGAGACCCAGTACTTC
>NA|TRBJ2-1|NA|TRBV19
CASSIGLHEQFF
TGTGCCAGTAGTATAGGGCTTCATGAGCAGTTCTTC
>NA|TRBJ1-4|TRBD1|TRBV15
CATSSSRGVSSTGREKLFF
TGTGCCACCAGCAGTTCACGGGGCGTATCTTCGACAGGGCGTGAAAAACTGTTTTTT
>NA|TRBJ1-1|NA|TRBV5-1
CASIAGGMSTEAFF
TGCGCCAGCATTGCGGGAGGGATGAGCACTGAAGCTTTCTTT
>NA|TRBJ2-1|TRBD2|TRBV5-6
CASRWGTNERNEQFF
TGTGCCAGCAGGTGGGGGACTAACGAACGTAATGAGCAGTTCTTC
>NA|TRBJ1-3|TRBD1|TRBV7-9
CASSPDRGTYTIYF
TGTGCCAGCAGCCCTGACAGGGGAACGTACACCATATATTTT
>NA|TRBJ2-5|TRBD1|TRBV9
CASSVNTGGGETQYF
TGTGCCAGCAGCGTAAATACAGGGGGCGGAGAGACCCAGTACTTC
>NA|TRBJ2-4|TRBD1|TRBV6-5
CAIKGTENIQYF
TGTGCCATCAAGGGGACAGAAAACATTCAGTACTTC
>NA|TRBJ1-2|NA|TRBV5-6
CASSLDEATYGYTF
TGTGCCAGCAGCTTGGACGAAGCGACCTATGGCTACACCTTC
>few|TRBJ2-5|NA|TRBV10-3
CAISESRETQYF
TGTGCCATCAGTGAGTCGCGAGAGACCCAGTACTTC
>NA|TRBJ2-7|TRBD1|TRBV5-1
CASSPGQGFNEQYF
TGCGCCAGCAGCCCGGGACAGGGGTTCAACGAGCAGTACTTC